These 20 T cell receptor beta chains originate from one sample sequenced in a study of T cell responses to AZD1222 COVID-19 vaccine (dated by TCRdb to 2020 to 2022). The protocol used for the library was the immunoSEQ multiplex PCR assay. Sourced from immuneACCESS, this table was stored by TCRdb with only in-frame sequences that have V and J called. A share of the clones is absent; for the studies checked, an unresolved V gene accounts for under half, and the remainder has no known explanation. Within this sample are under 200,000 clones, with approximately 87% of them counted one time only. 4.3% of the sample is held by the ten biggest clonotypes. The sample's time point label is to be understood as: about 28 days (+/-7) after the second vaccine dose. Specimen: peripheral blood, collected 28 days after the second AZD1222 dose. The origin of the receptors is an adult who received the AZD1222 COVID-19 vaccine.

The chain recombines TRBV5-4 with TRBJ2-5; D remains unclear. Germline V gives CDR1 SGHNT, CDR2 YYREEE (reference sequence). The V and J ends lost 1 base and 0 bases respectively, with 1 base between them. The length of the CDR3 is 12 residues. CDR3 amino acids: CASSLNQETQYF. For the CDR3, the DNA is TGTGCCAGCAGCTTGAACCAAGAGACCCAGTACTTC. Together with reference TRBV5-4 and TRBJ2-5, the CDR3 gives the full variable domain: ETGVTQSPTHLIKTRGQQVTLRCSSQSGHNTVSWYQQALGQGPQFIFQYYREEENGRGNFPPRFSGLQFPNYSSELNVNALELDDSALYLCASSLNQETQYFGPGTRLLVL.

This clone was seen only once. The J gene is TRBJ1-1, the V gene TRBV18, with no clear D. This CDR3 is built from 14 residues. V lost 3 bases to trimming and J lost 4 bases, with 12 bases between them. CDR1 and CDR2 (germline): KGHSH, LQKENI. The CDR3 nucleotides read TGTGCCAGCTCACCTAACGTCATGGGCACTGAAGCTTTCTTT. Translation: CASSPNVMGTEAFF.

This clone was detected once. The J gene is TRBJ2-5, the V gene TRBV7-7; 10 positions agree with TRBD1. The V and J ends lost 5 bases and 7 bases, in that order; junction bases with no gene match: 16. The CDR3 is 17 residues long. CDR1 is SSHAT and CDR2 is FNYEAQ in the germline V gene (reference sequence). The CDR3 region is CASSPSPTGGGGGTQYF. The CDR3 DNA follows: TGTGCCAGCAGCCCCAGCCCGACAGGGGGCGGTGGGGGGACCCAGTACTTC.

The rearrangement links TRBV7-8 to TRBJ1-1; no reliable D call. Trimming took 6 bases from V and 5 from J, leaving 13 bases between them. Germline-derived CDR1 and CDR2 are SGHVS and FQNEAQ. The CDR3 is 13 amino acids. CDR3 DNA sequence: TGTGCCAGCAGTTGGAACCCCGGGACTGAAGCTTTCTTT. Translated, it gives CASSWNPGTEAFF.

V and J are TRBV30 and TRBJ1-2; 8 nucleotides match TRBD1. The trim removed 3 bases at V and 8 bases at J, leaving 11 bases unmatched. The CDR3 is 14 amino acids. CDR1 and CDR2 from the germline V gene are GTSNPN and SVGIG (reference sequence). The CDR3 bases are TGTGCCTGGAGGGGTAAAGACAGGGGACGCGGCTACACCTTC. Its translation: CAWRGKDRGRGYTF.

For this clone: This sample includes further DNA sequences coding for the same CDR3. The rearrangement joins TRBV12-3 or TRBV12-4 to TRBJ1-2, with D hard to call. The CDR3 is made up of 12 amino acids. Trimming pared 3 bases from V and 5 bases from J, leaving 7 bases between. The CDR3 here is CASSFGLYGYTF. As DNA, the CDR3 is TGTGCCAGCAGTTTCGGGCTATATGGCTACACCTTC.

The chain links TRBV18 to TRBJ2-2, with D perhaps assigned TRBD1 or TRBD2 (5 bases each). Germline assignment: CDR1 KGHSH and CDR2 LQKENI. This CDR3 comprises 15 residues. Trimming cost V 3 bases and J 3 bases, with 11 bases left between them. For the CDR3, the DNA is TGTGCCAGCTCACCCCCAGGGCGGGACACCGGGGAGCTGTTTTTT. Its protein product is CASSPPGRDTGELFF.

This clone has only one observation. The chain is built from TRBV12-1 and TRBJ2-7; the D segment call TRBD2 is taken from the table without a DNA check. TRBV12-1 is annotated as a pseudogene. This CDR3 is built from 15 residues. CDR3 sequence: CASSFLTSGTYEQYF. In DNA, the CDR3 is TGTGCCAGCAGCTTTTTAACTAGTGGGACCTACGAGCAGTACTTC.

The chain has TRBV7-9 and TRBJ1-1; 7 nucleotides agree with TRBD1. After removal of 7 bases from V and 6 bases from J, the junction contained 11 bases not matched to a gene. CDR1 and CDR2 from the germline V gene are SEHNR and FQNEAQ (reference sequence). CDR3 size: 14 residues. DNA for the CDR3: TGTGCCAGCAATCCAACAGGGGAGGCGCCTGAAGCTTTCTTT. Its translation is CASNPTGEAPEAFF.

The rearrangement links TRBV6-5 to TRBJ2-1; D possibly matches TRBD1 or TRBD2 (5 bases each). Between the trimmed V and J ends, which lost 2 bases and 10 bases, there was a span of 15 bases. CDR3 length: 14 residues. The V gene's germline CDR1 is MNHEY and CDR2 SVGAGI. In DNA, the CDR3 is TGTGCCAGCAGTTACAACGACCGGGGCCGGGAGCAGTTCTTC. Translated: CASSYNDRGREQFF.

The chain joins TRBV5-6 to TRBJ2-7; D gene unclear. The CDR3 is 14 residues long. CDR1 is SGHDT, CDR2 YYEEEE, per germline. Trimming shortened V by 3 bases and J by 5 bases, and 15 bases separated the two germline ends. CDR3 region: CASSYVRVEHEQYF. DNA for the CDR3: TGTGCCAGCAGCTACGTTCGGGTGGAGCACGAGCAGTACTTC. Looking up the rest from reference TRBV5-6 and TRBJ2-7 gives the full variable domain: DAGVTQSPTHLIKTRGQQVTLRCSPKSGHDTVSWYQQALGQGPQFIFQYYEEEERQRGNFPDRFSGHQFPNYSSELNVNALLLGDSALYLCASSYVRVEHEQYFGPGTRLTVT.

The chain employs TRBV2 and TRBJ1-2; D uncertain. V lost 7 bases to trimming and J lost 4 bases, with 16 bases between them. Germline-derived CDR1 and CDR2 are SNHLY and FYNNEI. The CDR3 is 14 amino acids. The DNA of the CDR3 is TGTGCCAGCACCCCTGAGGGCTTAGGCTATGGCTACACCTTC. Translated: CASTPEGLGYGYTF.

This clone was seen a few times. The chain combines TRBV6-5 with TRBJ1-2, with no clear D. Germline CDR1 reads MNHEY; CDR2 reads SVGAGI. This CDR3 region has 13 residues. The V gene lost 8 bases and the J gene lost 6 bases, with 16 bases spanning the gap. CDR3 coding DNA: TGTGCCAGCTCCCAATCGGGAGTTGATGGCTACACCTTC. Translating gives CASSQSGVDGYTF.

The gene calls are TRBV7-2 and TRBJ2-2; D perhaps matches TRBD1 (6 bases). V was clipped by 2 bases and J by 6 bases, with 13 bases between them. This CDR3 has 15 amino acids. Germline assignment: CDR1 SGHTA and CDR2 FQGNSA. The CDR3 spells CASSLRGRGSGELFF. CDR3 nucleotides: TGTGCCAGCAGCTTAAGAGGCAGGGGCTCCGGGGAGCTGTTTTTT.

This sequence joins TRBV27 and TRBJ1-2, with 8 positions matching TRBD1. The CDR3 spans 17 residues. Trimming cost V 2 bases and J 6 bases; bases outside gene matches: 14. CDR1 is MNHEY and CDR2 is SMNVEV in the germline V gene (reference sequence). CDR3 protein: CASSLRDRLGQGNGYTF. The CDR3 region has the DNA TGTGCCAGCAGTTTACGGGACAGGCTCGGACAGGGTAATGGCTACACCTTC.

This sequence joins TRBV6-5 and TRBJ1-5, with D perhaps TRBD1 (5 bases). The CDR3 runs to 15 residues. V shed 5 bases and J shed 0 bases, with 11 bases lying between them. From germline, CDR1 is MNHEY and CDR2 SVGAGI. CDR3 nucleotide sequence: TGTGCCAGCAGTAGGGGCTTAAGTAGCAATCAGCCCCAGCATTTT. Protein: CASSRGLSSNQPQHF.

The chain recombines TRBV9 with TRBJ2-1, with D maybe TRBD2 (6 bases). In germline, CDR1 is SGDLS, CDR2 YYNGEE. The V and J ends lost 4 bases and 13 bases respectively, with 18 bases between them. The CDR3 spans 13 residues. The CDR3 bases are TGTGCCAGCAGCATGGACTACTTAGGGAACCAGTTCTTC. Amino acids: CASSMDYLGNQFF.

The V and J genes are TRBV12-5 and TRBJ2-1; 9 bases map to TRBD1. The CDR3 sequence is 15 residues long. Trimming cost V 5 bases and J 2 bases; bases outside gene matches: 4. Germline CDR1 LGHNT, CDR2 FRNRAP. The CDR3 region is CASGQGQGTYNEQFF. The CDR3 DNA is TGTGCTAGTGGTCAGGGACAGGGTACCTACAATGAGCAGTTCTTC.

The CDR3 DNA is TGTGCCAGCAGCTTAAAGAAGGGAAACACCATATATTTT. Protein product: CASSLKKGNTIYF. The chain carries TRBV7-3 and TRBJ1-3; the D is unclear. From germline, CDR1 is SGHTA and CDR2 FQGTGA. The length of the CDR3 is 13 residues. The V end was cut by 1 base, the J end by 4 bases, with 5 bases between.

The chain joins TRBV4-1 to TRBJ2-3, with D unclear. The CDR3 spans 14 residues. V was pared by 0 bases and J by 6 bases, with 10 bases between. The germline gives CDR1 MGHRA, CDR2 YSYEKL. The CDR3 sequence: CASSQDRSGDTQYF. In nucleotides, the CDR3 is TGCGCCAGCAGCCAAGACAGGTCTGGGGATACGCAGTATTTT.